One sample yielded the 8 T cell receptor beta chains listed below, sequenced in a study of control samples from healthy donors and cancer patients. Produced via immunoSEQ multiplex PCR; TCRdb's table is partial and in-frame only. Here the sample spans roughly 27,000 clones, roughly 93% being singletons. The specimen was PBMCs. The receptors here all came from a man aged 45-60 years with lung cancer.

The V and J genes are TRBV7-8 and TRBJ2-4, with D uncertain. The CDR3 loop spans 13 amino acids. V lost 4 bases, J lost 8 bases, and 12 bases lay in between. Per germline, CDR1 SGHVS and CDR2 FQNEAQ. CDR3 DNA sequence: TGTGCCAGCAGCTCCTCTGAAATGGACATTCAGTACTTC. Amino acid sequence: CASSSSEMDIQYF.

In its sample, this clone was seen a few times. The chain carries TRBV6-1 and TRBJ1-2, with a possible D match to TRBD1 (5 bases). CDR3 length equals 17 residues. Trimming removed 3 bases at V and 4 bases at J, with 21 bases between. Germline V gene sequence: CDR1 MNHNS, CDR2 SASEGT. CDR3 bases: TGTGCCAGCAGTGAGACCGTTAGCCGGGGCCACATCTATGGCTACACCTTC. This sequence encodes CASSETVSRGHIYGYTF.

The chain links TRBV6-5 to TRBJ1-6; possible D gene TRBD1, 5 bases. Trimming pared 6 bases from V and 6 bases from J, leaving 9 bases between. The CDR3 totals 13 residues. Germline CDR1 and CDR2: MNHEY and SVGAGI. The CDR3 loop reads CASRGPLNSPLHF. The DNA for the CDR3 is TGTGCCAGCAGGGGACCGCTTAATTCACCCCTCCACTTT.

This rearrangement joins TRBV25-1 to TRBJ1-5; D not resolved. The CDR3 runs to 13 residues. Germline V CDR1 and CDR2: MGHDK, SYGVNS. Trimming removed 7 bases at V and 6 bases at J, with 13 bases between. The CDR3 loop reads CASKGQGSQPQHF. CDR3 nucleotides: TGTGCCAGCAAAGGGCAAGGAAGTCAGCCCCAGCATTTT. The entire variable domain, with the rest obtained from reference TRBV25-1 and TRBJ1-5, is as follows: EADIYQTPRYLVIGTGKKITLECSQTMGHDKMYWYQQDPGMELHLIHYSYGVNSTEKGDLSSESTVSRIRTEHFPLTLESARPSHTSQYLCASKGQGSQPQHFGDGTRLSIL.

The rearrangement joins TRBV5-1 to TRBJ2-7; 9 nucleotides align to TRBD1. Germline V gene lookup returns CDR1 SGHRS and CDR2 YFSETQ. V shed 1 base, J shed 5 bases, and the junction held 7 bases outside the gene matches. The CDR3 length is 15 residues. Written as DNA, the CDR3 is TGCGCCAGCAGCTTGTTTGGGACAGGGAGTAACGAGCAGTACTTC. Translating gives CASSLFGTGSNEQYF.

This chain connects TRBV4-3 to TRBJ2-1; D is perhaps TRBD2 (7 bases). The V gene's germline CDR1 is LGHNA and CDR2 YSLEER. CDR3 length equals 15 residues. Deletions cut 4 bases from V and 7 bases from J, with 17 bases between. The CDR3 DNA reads TGCGCCAGCAGCCTCTTGGGGGGGCTGGGAAATGAGCAGTTCTTC. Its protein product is CASSLLGGLGNEQFF.

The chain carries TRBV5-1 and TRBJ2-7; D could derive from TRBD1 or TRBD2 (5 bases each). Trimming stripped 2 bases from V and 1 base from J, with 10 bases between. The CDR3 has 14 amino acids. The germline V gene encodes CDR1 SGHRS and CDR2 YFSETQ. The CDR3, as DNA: TGCGCCAGCAGCTTAGAGGGGATGTCCTACGAGCAGTACTTC. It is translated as CASSLEGMSYEQYF.

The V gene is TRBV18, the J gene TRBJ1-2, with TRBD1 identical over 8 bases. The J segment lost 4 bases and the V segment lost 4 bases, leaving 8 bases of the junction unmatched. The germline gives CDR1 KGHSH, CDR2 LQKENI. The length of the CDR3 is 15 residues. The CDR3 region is CASSQEDRDPYGYTF. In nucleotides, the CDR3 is TGTGCCAGCTCACAGGAGGACAGGGATCCCTATGGCTACACCTTC.